This paragraph reports one T cell receptor (beta chain). What antigen it recognizes has not been identified. The input lacks base qualities; no much larger clone sits a single base away. The sample comes from a study of radiation and T cells in renal cell carcinoma (dated by TCRdb to about 2020). In the study overall: A total of 50 to 60 samples underwent TCR beta sequencing, made up of 25 or so tumors and about 27 peripheral blood samples. The last blood draw occurred 4 weeks after radiation, at the same time as nephrectomy. Across all 50 or so samples, 4,016,671 unique CDR3 nucleotide sequences, encoding 2,658,974 unique CDR3 amino acid sequences, were identified.

Overall study outcomes, separate from this receptor: Because pretreatment tumor biopsies were not available, the study could not determine whether clonotypes were already present within the tumor at baseline. Because the trial had a single-armed design, the trial could not examine how radiation dose or scheduling affected the TCR repertoire. Tracking of blood repertoire dynamics stopped at roughly 29 days after treatment, with no follow-up past that point. An increase in top tumor clonotypes in blood was observed from baseline to 2 weeks post-radiation, followed by contraction by 4 weeks, which was taken to suggest transient expansion of tumor-resident clones.

In light of the paper, this sample's time point label describes: blood 4 weeks post-SBRT, at nephrectomy. The treatment or condition label for this specimen denotes: 15 Gy SBRT to primary tumor, nephrectomy 4 weeks later. The samples were drawn from a clinical trial, where primary renal cell carcinomas were treated with 15 Gy of stereotactic body radiation therapy and then removed by nephrectomy 4 weeks afterward. Serial peripheral blood from radiation-treated patients was sampled at baseline, 2 weeks and 4 weeks after SBRT to track tumor-enriched clonotypes. Renal cell carcinoma with clear cell pathology was present in all patients. The QIAamp DNA Blood Mini Kit (Qiagen) was used to prepare genomic DNA for TCR sequencing. Only samples passing all quality control checks were included in the analyses. The immunoSEQ kit was used, according to the manufacturer's recommendations, to generate TCR beta libraries from genomic DNA. For library preparation, a first multiplex PCR was performed with proprietary primers, followed by a second PCR in which unique barcodes were added, and bead cleanups were performed after each round. Each sample batch included a kit-provided positive control reaction and a negative control reaction. The final libraries were assessed on an Agilent 4200 TapeStation D1000 ScreenTape, pooled by volume, and quantified by qPCR. Sequencing was performed on an Illumina NextSeq500 using a MidOutput 150-cycle cartridge, with 156 Read1 cycles, 15 Index1 cycles, and the kit custom primers. The pooled library was loaded at around 1.1 pM with about 20% PhiX control spiked in. The authors processed their data as follows. The vendor-processed data were analyzed in R, and a clonotype was defined as all T cells that share the same CDR3 nucleotide sequence. For clone abundance analyses, frequencies were normalized to the 10,000 most abundant clones per sample. Public T cell clones, which averaged fewer than five per sample, were removed prior to analysis. A difference in abundance of at least 32-fold between compartments was used to define tumor-enriched and baseline blood-enriched clonotypes. Clonotypes expanded or contracted between blood time points were identified with a beta-binomial differential abundance model. Tumor-blood repertoire similarity was measured with the Baroni-Urbani and Buser coefficient, and group comparisons used two-tailed Wilcoxon tests in R. The source is immuneACCESS, and TCRdb retained only in-frame sequences with V and J called. Part of the clones is not carried over; for the studies checked, unresolved V genes explain less than half of this, and the remainder is unexplained. D and trimming were read from the DNA, whereas the V and J calls and clone size are those reported in that table. The sample records around 78,000 clones, 89% of which are singletons. The ten largest clones add up to over 5.5% of the sample.

From the cysteine through the phenylalanine, the CDR3 covers 15 amino acids. The DNA shown is the 45-base CDR3, in frame from base 1. Trimming takes 6 bases from V and 4 bases from J, and the germline ends sit 15 bases apart. CDR1 is given as MRHNA and CDR2 as SNTAGT, both from the germline V gene. The starting material was blood, obtained from a patient whose treatment included radiotherapy and nephrectomy. Recombination linked TRBV6-4 to TRBJ2-2; the D gene is not confidently resolved. The source of this sequence is a woman in her 70s with renal cell carcinoma. The CDR3 region has the sequence CASSAGARGTGELFF. The DNA is TGTGCCAGCAGCGCCGGAGCGAGAGGCACCGGGGAGCTGTTTTTT.